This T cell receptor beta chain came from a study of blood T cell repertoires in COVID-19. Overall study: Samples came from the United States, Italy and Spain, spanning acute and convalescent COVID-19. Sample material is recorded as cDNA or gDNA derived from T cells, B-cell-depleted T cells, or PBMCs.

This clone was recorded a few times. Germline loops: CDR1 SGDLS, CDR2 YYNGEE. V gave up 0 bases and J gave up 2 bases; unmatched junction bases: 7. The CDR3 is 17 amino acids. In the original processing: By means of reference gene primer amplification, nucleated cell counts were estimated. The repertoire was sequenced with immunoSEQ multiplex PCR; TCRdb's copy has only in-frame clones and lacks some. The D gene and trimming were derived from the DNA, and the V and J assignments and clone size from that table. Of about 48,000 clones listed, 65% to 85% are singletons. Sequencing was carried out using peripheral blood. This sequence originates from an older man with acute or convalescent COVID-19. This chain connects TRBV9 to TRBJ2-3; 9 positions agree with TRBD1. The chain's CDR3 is CASSVEPGTGNTDTQYF. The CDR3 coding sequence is TGTGCCAGCAGCGTAGAACCCGGGACAGGGAACACAGATACGCAGTATTTT.